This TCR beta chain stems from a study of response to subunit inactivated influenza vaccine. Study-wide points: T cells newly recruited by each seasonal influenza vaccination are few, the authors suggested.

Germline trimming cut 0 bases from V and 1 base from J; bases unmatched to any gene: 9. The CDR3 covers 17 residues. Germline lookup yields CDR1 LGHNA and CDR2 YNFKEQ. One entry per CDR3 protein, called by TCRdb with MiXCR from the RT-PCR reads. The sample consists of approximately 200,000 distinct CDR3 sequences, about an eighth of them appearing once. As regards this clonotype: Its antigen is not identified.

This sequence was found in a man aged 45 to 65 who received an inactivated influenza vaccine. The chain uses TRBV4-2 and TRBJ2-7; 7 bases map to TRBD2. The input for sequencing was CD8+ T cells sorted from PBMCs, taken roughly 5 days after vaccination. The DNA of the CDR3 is TGTGCCAGCAGCCAAGAGGCCCCCGGACTAGTTTCCTACGAGCAGTACTTC. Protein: CASSQEAPGLVSYEQYF.